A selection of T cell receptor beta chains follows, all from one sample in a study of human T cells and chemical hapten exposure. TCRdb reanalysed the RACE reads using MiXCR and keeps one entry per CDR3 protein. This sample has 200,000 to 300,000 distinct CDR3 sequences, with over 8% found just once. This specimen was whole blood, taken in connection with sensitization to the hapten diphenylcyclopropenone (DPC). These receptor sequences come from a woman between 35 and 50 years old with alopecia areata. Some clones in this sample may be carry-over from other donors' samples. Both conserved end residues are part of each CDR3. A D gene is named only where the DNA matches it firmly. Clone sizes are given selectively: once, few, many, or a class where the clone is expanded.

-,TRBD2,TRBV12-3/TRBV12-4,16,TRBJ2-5,TGTGCCAGCAGTCTCATAGCGGGAGGGCGCCAAGAGACCCAGTACTTC,CASSLIAGGRQETQYF
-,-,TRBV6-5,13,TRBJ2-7,TGTGCCAGCAGTTACTGTAAGGGATACGAGCAGTACTTC,CASSYCKGYEQYF
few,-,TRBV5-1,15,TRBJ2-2,TGCGCCAGCAGCTTAGGTCCCCCAAACACCGGGGAGCTGTTTTTT,CASSLGPPNTGELFF
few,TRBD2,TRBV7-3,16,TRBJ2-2,TGTGCCAGCAGCCTAGCGGGAGGGCCAAATACCGGGGAGCTGTTTTTT,CASSLAGGPNTGELFF
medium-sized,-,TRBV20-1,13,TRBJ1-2,TGCAGTGCTAGAGTCCCAGGGGATTTTGGCTACACCTTC,CSARVPGDFGYTF
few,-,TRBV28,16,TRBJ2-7,TGTGCCAGCAGTTTCAACCCCACTCCAGGCCCCTACGAGCAGTACTTC,CASSFNPTPGPYEQYF
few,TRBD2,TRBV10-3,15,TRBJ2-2,TGTGCCATCAGTCTAGCGGGAGCGAACACCGGGGAGCTGTTTTTT,CAISLAGANTGELFF
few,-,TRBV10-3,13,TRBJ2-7,TGTGCCATCACCTCCCAGGGTGCCTACGAGCAGTACTTC,CAITSQGAYEQYF
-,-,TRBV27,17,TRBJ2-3,TGTGCCAGCAGCCCCGGGACACAGGGTCTGTTCACAGATACGCAGTATTTT,CASSPGTQGLFTDTQYF
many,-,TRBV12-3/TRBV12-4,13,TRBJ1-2,TGTGCCAGCAGCCTGCGGGGGCCCTATGGCTACACCTTC,CASSLRGPYGYTF
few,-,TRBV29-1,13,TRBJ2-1,TGCAGCGTTGTAGACGTCCGGTACAATGAGCAGTTCTTC,CSVVDVRYNEQFF
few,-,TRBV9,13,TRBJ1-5,TGTGCCAGCAGCGTAGACCCGTTACAGCCCCAGCATTTT,CASSVDPLQPQHF
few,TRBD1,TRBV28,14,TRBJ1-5,TGTGCCAGCAGTCTCGGACAGGGGACAGGGCCCCAGCATTTT,CASSLGQGTGPQHF
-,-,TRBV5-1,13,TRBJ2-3,TGCGCCAGCAGCTCCCAGGCCACAGATACGCAGTATTTT,CASSSQATDTQYF
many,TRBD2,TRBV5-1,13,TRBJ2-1,TGCGCCAGCAGCTTGGTCGGAGCGGGAGTAAAGTTCTTC,CASSLVGAGVKFF
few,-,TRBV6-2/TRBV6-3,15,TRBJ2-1,TGTGCCAGCAGTTACTCAGGGGGGCGAAACAATGAGCAGTTCTTC,CASSYSGGRNNEQFF
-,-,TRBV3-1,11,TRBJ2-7,TGTGCCAGCAGGGGGGCGCACGAGCAGTACTTC,CASRGAHEQYF
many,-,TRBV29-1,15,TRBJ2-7,TGCAGCGTTGGGCCCTTCGAGGGCAGACCCTACGAGCAGTACTTC,CSVGPFEGRPYEQYF
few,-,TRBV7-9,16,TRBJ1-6,TGTGCCAGCAGCTTAGCGCTGCAGCCCTATAATTCACCCCTCCACTTT,CASSLALQPYNSPLHF
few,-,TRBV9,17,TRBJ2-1,TGTGCCAGCAGCGTAGGGGGCGACACCTCGGTGGCCAATGAGCAGTTCTTC,CASSVGGDTSVANEQFF
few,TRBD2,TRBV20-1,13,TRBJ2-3,TGCAGTGCTAGCGGGGGGAGTGCGGATACGCAGTATTTT,CSASGGSADTQYF
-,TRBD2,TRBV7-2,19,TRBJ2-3,TGTGCCAGCAGCTTACGGACTAGCGGGAGTTTGTTGTCGACAGATACGCAGTATTTT,CASSLRTSGSLLSTDTQYF
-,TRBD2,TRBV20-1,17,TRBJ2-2,TGCAGTGCTACGGGACTAGCGGGAGCGCGGGTCACCGGGGAGCTGTTTTTT,CSATGLAGARVTGELFF
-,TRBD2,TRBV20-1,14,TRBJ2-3,TGCAGTGCTACCCCTTCTAGCGGGGGAGATACGCAGTATTTT,CSATPSSGGDTQYF
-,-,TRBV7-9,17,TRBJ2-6,TGTGCCAGCAGCTTAGATGCGCGAGGGAGTGGGGCCAACGTCCTGACTTTC,CASSLDARGSGANVLTF
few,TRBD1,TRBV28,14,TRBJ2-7,TGTGCCAGCAGATTGACAGGGGGAAACTACGAGCAGTACTTC,CASRLTGGNYEQYF
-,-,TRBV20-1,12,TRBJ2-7,TGCAGTGCGAGGCGGGGCCCCTACGAGCAGTACTTC,CSARRGPYEQYF